This entry concerns a single TCR beta chain. The antigen it binds to is not known. No base-level quality is on record; no much larger clone is a single base apart. The receptor library was made with 5' RACE. Sequencing used an Illumina HiSeq 2000. A universal primer binding site was added through template switching, and the final cDNA carried a unique molecular identifier so that TCR cDNA molecules could be counted accurately. Specific primers in the conserved constant-segment region were used to synthesize first-strand cDNA for the TCR alpha and beta chains. To control for contamination, each cDNA library was double barcoded with a SMART-Mk sample barcode plus Illumina barcodes. Two successive PCR steps introduced TruSeq adapter sequences along with Illumina sample barcodes. The TCR alpha and beta cDNA libraries were sequenced on the Illumina HiSeq platform using custom primers. On the study's bioinformatics: Raw reads were processed with MiGEC to extract unique molecular identifiers, and MiXCR was used to determine CDR3 positions. For each individual, recombination models were inferred using an EM algorithm with the repgenHMM and IGoR tools. Shared clonotype analysis was performed with the tcR package in R, normalizing sharing by the product of cloneset sizes. To study raw recombination free of thymic and clonal selection effects, out-of-frame nonproductive sequences were analyzed. The public reads were run again by TCRdb, first through fastp at Q25 and then through MiXCR, and only productive beta chains were kept. Every distinct CDR3 protein forms one entry, paired with its most common genes and DNA. The V and J calls were determined by TCRdb, not by the authors. This sample lists just over 500,000 distinct CDR3 sequences; approximately 22% were detected once. Approximately 0.95% of the sample is held by the ten biggest clonotypes.

These data belong to a study of identical twins (dated by TCRdb to about 2016). Study-level background: The study deep-sequenced TCR alpha and beta repertoires from monozygotic twins, unrelated adults of various ages and cord blood to test whether fetal clonotypes persist. To rule out contamination, the twin experiments were replicated at different times with different library preparation protocols. What the study reported, not specific to this receptor: Because the same donors could not be followed over many years, the conclusions depended on cross-sectional statistical analysis. Abundant cord blood beta clonotypes carried fewer insertions; young adult naive repertoires showed a weaker similar trend, while memory repertoires showed none. Invariant T cells such as MAIT and iNKT could partly confound zero-insertion analyses, though diverse VJ usage argued against this for most clonotypes. The excess sharing between twins in beta out-of-frame sequences was weaker because fewer shared sequences reduced the signal-to-noise ratio. Compared with coincidental sharing between unrelated individuals, an excess of low generation-probability sequences was observed among out-of-frame TCR alpha sequences shared between twins. In monozygotic twins, out-of-frame TCR alpha sharing was systematically underestimated by recombination models, although the models agreed with sharing between unrelated individuals.

All donors were healthy Caucasians. The twin cohort comprised three pairs of female monozygotic twins, all aged about 18 to 29 years. CD4+ and CD8+ T cell populations were isolated with positive isolation kits from Invitrogen. Trimming takes 6 bases from V and 5 bases from J, and the germline ends sit 12 bases apart. CDR1 SGHTA and CDR2 FQGNSA were looked up in the germline V gene. From its cysteine to its phenylalanine, the CDR3 spans 13 amino acids. The CDR3 DNA has 39 bases and is translated from base 1. The same data also contributed to another study, on T cells expressing NK-cell markers. The second paper states: In sorted CD3+CD56+NKG2C+, CD3+CD56+NKG2C- and CD3+CD56-NKG2C+ T-cell subsets from about 8 donors, TCR beta-chain repertoires were profiled. Seven of the eight sequenced donors were HCMV-seropositive and one was HCMV-seronegative. To restrict sorting to alphabetaTCR-expressing T cells, an anti-gammadeltaTCR antibody was added in several experiments. In several donors, the dominant CD3+CD56+NKG2C+ clonotypes were found to rank among the top 10 CD8+ clonotypes and to make up 1.0-7.0% of CD8+ T cells. Those dominant clonotypes were again the most abundant among CD3+CD56-NKG2C+ cells in a few donors, at roughly 28.3-60.1%. It remained unclear whether the expanded NKG2C-expressing T cell clones were specific for HCMV antigens. The study sequenced eight donors, all healthy volunteers chosen at random: three men and five women. HCMV-specific IgG was detected in serum with a commercial ELISA kit to determine HCMV serostatus. Reads were demultiplexed and grouped by UMI with MIGEC, and clonotypes were assembled and quantified with MiTCR. To remove erroneous sequences, TCR cDNA sequences were retained only when supported by two or more reads. The tcR package was used for downstream repertoire analysis, and clonotypes were matched across fractions by CDR3 nucleotide sequence plus V segment. VDJmatch was used to annotate antigen specificity against VDJdb, with one amino acid substitution in CDR3 permitted.

The TCR originated in a young woman in good health. The specimen sequenced was CD4+ T cells sorted from blood. Recombination connected TRBV7-2 to TRBJ2-3; the D gene lacks a confident call. The CDR3 protein: CASSQAGKDTQYF. The bases read TGTGCCAGCAGTCAGGCTGGGAAAGATACGCAGTATTTT.